The sequence of this T cell receptor (beta chain) was determined in a study of blood T cell repertoires in COVID-19 (dated by TCRdb to the early 2020s). Regarding the complete study: Samples covering the acute and convalescent phases of COVID-19 were provided by collaborators in the United States, Italy and Spain. The material from the prospective study consisted of cDNA or gDNA derived from T cells, B-cell-depleted T cells, or PBMCs. The dataset comprised deeply sampled blood TCRbeta repertoires from subjects exposed to, actively infected with, or recovered from COVID-19. The repertoires were released in a freely available public database intended as a resource for research on the immune response to SARS-CoV-2. The samples were drawn from two sources: the first 160 participants of the ongoing ImmuneRACE study, and fewer than 1,500 subjects contributed by 6 global collaborators. A de-identified subject ID, COVID-19 status, age in years and sex were almost always included in the sample metadata. Where HLA class I and class II types were available, the types were taken from metadata supplied by the sample provider, not from assay-based typing.

Another Seattle source contributed samples from volunteer blood donors who had recovered from COVID-19. Whole blood was collected in K2EDTA tubes by collaborating institutions according to the institutions' own protocols. For TCRbeta analysis, collaborators shipped samples in one of three forms: frozen whole blood, isolated PBMCs, or DNA extracted from either of those sample types. TCRbeta CDR3 regions were amplified from genomic DNA using the immunoSEQ Assay, a bias-controlled multiplex PCR. The study's own analysis went as follows. The number of nucleated cells in each sample was estimated by amplification of reference gene primers within the assay. Sequence reads were collapsed and filtered to measure the absolute abundance of every unique TCRbeta CDR3 rearrangement. For each sample, productive Simpson clonality was calculated as the square root of Simpson's diversity index across productive rearrangements. What TCRdb holds here is the immuneACCESS table cut down to in-frame rearrangements. Part of the clones is not present; checked against another copy, under half of the missing clones reflect an unresolved V gene, and the others are unexplained. V and J calls and clone size are given by that table; D and trimming were obtained from the DNA. Recorded for this sample are approximately 150,000 clones; approximately 82% of them occurred a single time. The biggest ten clones account for over 10% of the sample.

Results and caveats for the whole study, not just this receptor: The quantity of clinical and demographic metadata differed by source and by participant and was supplied without curation.

This clone was recorded once. Its antigen is not yet known. Per-base qualities were not stored, and no clone one base away is much larger. This clonotype originated in a man in his sixties or seventies who had recovered from COVID-19. What was sequenced was peripheral blood.

The CDR3 reads CASSQDHGARGSTQYF. Here is the DNA: TGTGCCAGCAGCCAAGATCATGGAGCCCGAGGGTCTACGCAGTATTTT. This receptor chain uses TRBV14 and TRBJ2-3; TRBD2 is perhaps the D gene, given 5 matching bases. V sheds 0 bases and J sheds 8 bases, leaving 18 bases between their ends. CDR1 and CDR2 are drawn from the germline V gene: SGHDN, FVKESK. The CDR3 holds 16 amino acids from the cysteine to the phenylalanine. The entry retains the CDR3 DNA only, 48 bases that are in frame from base 1. Extended through the reference TRBV14 and TRBJ2-3 proteins, this CDR3 yields the full variable domain: EAGVTQFPSHSVIEKGQTVTLRCDPISGHDNLYWYRRVMGKEIKFLLHFVKESKQDESGMPNNRFLAERTGGTYSTLKVQPAELEDSGVYFCASSQDHGARGSTQYFGPGTRLTVL.